The entry that follows covers one TCR beta chain sequence. Its specific antigen is unknown. No base qualities exist here, and no much larger clone lies one base off it. Sequencing took place on an Illumina HiSeq 2500. Quantitative 5'-RACE with molecular barcodes was the method used to prepare the TCR beta libraries. For the original study's pipeline: A new computational method, built on a probabilistic model of VDJ rearrangement, was used to identify disease-linked TCR variants. Through fastp at Q25 and MiXCR, TCRdb rebuilt clones from the public reads, retaining in-frame beta chains. Entries are consolidated by CDR3 protein sequence, retaining the most common genes and DNA. Clone size and V and J calls follow TCRdb, not the original study. Present in this sample are around 430,000 distinct CDR3 sequences, roughly a sixth of which were seen just once. The top ten clonotypes cover over 0.9% of the sample.

This record belongs to a study of CD8 T cells in ankylosing spondylitis (dated by TCRdb to 2016 to 2017). Some background on the complete study: The study set out to find disease-linked TCR variants by profiling T cell receptor beta repertoires in ankylosing spondylitis patients and healthy donors. In total, the full study cohort was made up of 108 healthy donors and 20 to 25 ankylosing spondylitis patients. Peripheral blood was sampled, and synovial fluid was additionally collected from ankylosing spondylitis patients. What the research found in general, with its limitations: According to the report, matched synovial fluid samples from ankylosing spondylitis patients were significantly enriched for the disease-linked clones. The disease-linked clones showed a CD8+ phenotype and occurred at relatively low frequencies in peripheral blood. Blood from ankylosing spondylitis patients appeared to be characterized by a TCR beta motif composed of eight or nine highly homologous amino acid variants. Some TCR beta motif variants had previously been reported in synovial fluid and blood of reactive arthritis patients, which suggested common disease-initiation mechanisms.

From V the trimming removes 5 bases and from J it removes 4 bases, while the gene matches leave 10 bases of the junction unaccounted for. From the cysteine through the phenylalanine, the CDR3 covers 14 amino acids. Only the CDR3 portion is preserved as DNA: 42 bases, with reading frame beginning at the first base. For CDR1 and CDR2, the germline V gene (reference sequence) lists DFQATT and SNEGSKA. Material: blood, either unsorted or a sorted T cell fraction (not recorded which). Rearrangement joined TRBV20-1 to TRBJ2-7, and TRBD2 matches 8 of the central bases. The receptor was derived from a male donor with ankylosing spondylitis. The DNA sequence follows: TGCAGTGCTTCTCCTAGCGGGCCGACTTACGAGCAGTACTTC. The translation is CSASPSGPTYEQYF.